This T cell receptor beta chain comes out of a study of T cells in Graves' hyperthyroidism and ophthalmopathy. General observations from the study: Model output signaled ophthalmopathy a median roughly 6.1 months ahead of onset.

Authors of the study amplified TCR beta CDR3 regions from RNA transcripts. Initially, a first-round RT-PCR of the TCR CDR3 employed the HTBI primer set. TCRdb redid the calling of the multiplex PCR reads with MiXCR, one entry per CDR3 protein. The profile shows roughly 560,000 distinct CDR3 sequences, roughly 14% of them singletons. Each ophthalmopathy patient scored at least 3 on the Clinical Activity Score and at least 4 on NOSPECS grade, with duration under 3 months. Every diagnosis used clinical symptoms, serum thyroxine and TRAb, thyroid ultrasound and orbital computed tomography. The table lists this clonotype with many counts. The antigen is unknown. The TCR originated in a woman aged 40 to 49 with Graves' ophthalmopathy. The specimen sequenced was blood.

This CDR3 is CASSSRGPSYEQYF. Written as DNA, the CDR3 is TGTGCCAGCAGTTCCAGGGGGCCCTCCTACGAGCAGTACTTC. V usage is TRBV7-2 and J usage is TRBJ2-7, with TRBD1 identical over 8 bases. Germline V gene data show CDR1 as SGHTA and CDR2 as FQGNSA. The CDR3 totals 14 residues. V shed 6 bases, J shed 0 bases, and the junction held 4 bases outside the gene matches.